Listed below are T cell receptor beta chains from one sample, sequenced in a study of regulatory T cells in long-lasting Graves disease. MiXCR, applied by TCRdb to the multiplex PCR reads, yields one record per CDR3 protein. The table includes about 200,000 distinct CDR3 sequences, about 18% detected once. Sequencing was performed on peripheral blood mononuclear cells (PBMCs), taken at new diagnosis, from a patient treated with antithyroid drugs. The receptors shown here come from a female donor with Graves disease. CDR3s include the opening cysteine and the closing phenylalanine or tryptophan. A D gene is named only where the DNA matches it firmly. Size tells how often a clone was seen (once, few, many) or the class of an expanded clone, and some rows leave it out.

clone size | D gene | J gene | V gene | CDR3 protein | CDR3 DNA
few | - | TRBJ2-1 | TRBV29-1 | CSSTLYNEQFF | TGCAGCTCCACCCTATACAATGAGCAGTTCTTC
many | - | TRBJ1-4 | TRBV28 | CASSFKYKGRRGEKLFF | TGTGCCAGCAGCTTCAAGTACAAGGGGCGGCGGGGAGAAAAACTGTTTTTT
many | TRBD2 | TRBJ2-1 | TRBV28 | CASSFAASGSRHEQFF | TGTGCCAGCAGTTTCGCGGCTAGCGGGAGTCGACATGAGCAGTTCTTC
many | - | TRBJ1-2 | TRBV12-3/TRBV12-4 | CASSPYGNYGYTF | TGTGCCAGCAGCCCCTATGGTAACTATGGCTACACCTTC
- | - | TRBJ2-7 | TRBV30 | CAWGFSGGGDEQYF | TGTGCCTGGGGCTTTTCAGGGGGGGGGGACGAGCAGTACTTC
many | TRBD1 | TRBJ2-7 | TRBV7-9 | CASSTTSSGTGISLHYEQYF | TGTGCCAGCAGCACTACCTCATCCGGGACAGGGATTTCTCTCCACTACGAGCAGTACTTC
- | TRBD2 | TRBJ2-7 | TRBV20-1 | CSARDAGGARSYEQYF | TGCAGTGCTAGAGACGCGGGGGGGGCCCGTTCCTACGAGCAGTACTTC
- | - | TRBJ2-1 | TRBV6-2/TRBV6-3 | CASSDNRAGFF | TGTGCCAGCAGTGATAACAGGGCGGGGTTCTTC
many | TRBD1 | TRBJ2-3 | TRBV20-1 | CSAPSLQTGNLPDTQYF | TGCAGTGCCCCTTCCCTGCAGACAGGGAATCTCCCAGATACGCAGTATTTT
many | TRBD2 | TRBJ2-1 | TRBV3-1 | CASSRAGGTSGIGEQFF | TGTGCCAGCAGCCGGGCGGGGGGAACTAGCGGGATAGGTGAGCAGTTCTTC
many | - | TRBJ2-1 | TRBV27 | CASRSLSSYNEQFF | TGTGCCAGTAGGAGCCTGAGCTCCTACAATGAGCAGTTCTTC
many | TRBD2 | TRBJ2-5 | TRBV20-1 | CSASPPGLAGRLGETQYF | TGCAGTGCTTCCCCACCGGGACTAGCGGGAAGGCTTGGAGAGACCCAGTACTTC
many | - | TRBJ2-3 | TRBV24-1 | CATSGSGPRSGTDTQYF | TGTGCCACCAGTGGCTCCGGGCCACGAAGCGGAACAGATACGCAGTATTTT
many | - | TRBJ2-7 | TRBV11-2 | CASSHYEQYF | TGTGCCAGCAGCCACTACGAGCAGTACTTC
few | TRBD2 | TRBJ2-1 | TRBV5-6 | CASSPQTSGYNEQFF | TGTGCCAGCAGCCCCCAGACTAGCGGGTACAATGAGCAGTTCTTC
many | TRBD1 | TRBJ1-1 | TRBV12-3/TRBV12-4 | CASSRTGVNTEAFF | TGTGCCAGCAGCCGGACAGGAGTGAACACTGAAGCTTTCTTT
- | - | TRBJ2-5 | TRBV2 | CASSGEVSESWGWTGTQYF | TGTGCCAGCAGTGGGGAGGTCTCGGAATCCTGGGGCTGGACGGGGACCCAGTACTTC
many | - | TRBJ1-4 | TRBV6-1 | CASRDEYLSSEKLFF | TGTGCCAGCAGGGATGAGTACCTATCGAGTGAAAAACTGTTTTTT
many | - | TRBJ2-2 | TRBV7-2 | CASSPLLPLGELFF | TGTGCCAGCAGCCCCCTTTTGCCTTTGGGGGAGCTGTTTTTT
many | - | TRBJ2-5 | TRBV28 | CASSPAGLQETQYF | TGTGCCAGCAGTCCCGCAGGGCTCCAAGAGACCCAGTACTTC
- | - | TRBJ2-5 | TRBV29-1 | CSVLASQETQYF | TGCAGCGTTTTAGCGAGCCAAGAGACCCAGTACTTC
many | - | TRBJ2-7 | TRBV6-1 | CASSKGPRGTYEQYF | TGTGCCAGCAGTAAAGGGCCCCGGGGAACCTACGAGCAGTACTTC
many | TRBD2 | TRBJ2-1 | TRBV4-1 | CASSPNSGSRDEQFF | TGCGCCAGCAGCCCTAATAGCGGGAGTCGCGATGAGCAGTTCTTC
many | TRBD2 | TRBJ2-1 | TRBV5-1 | CASSLGLAGGPSRYNEQFF | TGCGCCAGCAGCTTGGGACTAGCGGGAGGGCCGTCCCGCTACAATGAGCAGTTCTTC
- | TRBD2 | TRBJ2-7 | TRBV27 | CASRPNSGRAGYEQYF | TGTGCCAGCAGACCTAATAGCGGGAGGGCCGGGTACGAGCAGTACTTC
- | - | TRBJ2-1 | TRBV29-1 | CSVVYNEQFF | TGCAGCGTTGTGTATAATGAGCAGTTCTTC
many | - | TRBJ2-1 | TRBV5-1 | CASSFDRWGNNEQFF | TGCGCCAGCAGCTTCGACAGGTGGGGAAACAATGAGCAGTTCTTC
many | - | TRBJ1-6 | TRBV19 | CASRDRKTLHF | TGTGCCAGTAGAGATAGGAAGACCCTCCACTTT
once | - | TRBJ1-1 | TRBV6-6 | CASSYSVRGIQGGENTEAFF | TGTGCCAGCAGTTACTCGGTCCGGGGAATTCAAGGCGGGGAGAACACTGAAGCTTTCTTT
many | - | TRBJ2-2 | TRBV27 | CASSSTGYPTGELFF | TGTGCCAGCAGTTCCACAGGGTATCCCACCGGGGAGCTGTTTTTT
- | - | TRBJ1-1 | TRBV5-1 | CASSPRAEMNTEAFF | TGCGCCAGCAGCCCGCGAGCAGAGATGAACACTGAAGCTTTCTTT
many | TRBD1 | TRBJ1-4 | TRBV12-3/TRBV12-4 | CASSPTGRSFNEKLFF | TGTGCCAGCAGTCCGACAGGGAGGTCTTTTAATGAAAAACTGTTTTTT
many | - | TRBJ2-2 | TRBV6-1 | CASSGWSLAGGTGELFF | TGTGCCAGCAGTGGTTGGTCGTTGGCAGGGGGGACCGGGGAGCTGTTTTTT
many | TRBD2 | TRBJ2-7 | TRBV7-2 | CASSQRGGRTTYEQYF | TGTGCCAGCAGTCAGCGGGGCGGGAGGACCACCTACGAGCAGTACTTC
many | - | TRBJ1-1 | TRBV9 | CASSGSGGNTEAFF | TGTGCCAGCAGCGGGTCGGGGGGGAACACTGAAGCTTTCTTT
- | TRBD2 | TRBJ2-3 | TRBV7-2 | CASSLPPGLAGGPITQYF | TGTGCCAGCAGCTTACCCCCGGGACTAGCGGGAGGGCCAATTACGCAGTATTTT
- | TRBD2 | TRBJ2-7 | TRBV7-2 | CASSWGSGSPEQYF | TGTGCCAGCAGCTGGGGAAGCGGGAGTCCCGAGCAGTACTTC
many | TRBD1 | TRBJ2-3 | TRBV27 | CASRQSGQTQYF | TGTGCCAGCCGCCAATCGGGACAGACGCAGTATTTT
few | TRBD2 | TRBJ2-7 | TRBV7-2 | CASSPSGRGASGRPYKQYF | TGTGCCAGCAGCCCCTCCGGCCGGGGGGCTAGCGGGCGCCCCTACAAGCAGTACTTC
few | - | TRBJ1-2 | TRBV7-9 | CASSGKVGYTF | TGTGCCAGCAGCGGAAAGGTTGGCTACACCTTC
many | TRBD2 | TRBJ2-5 | TRBV24-1 | CATGGLAGETQYF | TGTGCCACCGGTGGGCTAGCGGGGGAGACCCAGTACTTC
many | - | TRBJ1-3 | TRBV2 | CASTLGPLNSGNTIYF | TGTGCCAGCACCTTAGGGCCCTTAAACTCTGGAAACACCATATATTTT
- | TRBD2 | TRBJ2-7 | TRBV28 | CASSIAGGSWGEQYF | TGTGCCAGCAGTATAGCGGGAGGGTCCTGGGGCGAGCAGTACTTC